This T cell receptor beta chain appears in the sequencing data of a study of response to subunit inactivated influenza vaccine. TCRdb fed the RT-PCR reads into MiXCR, producing one record per CDR3 protein. Seen here are over 650,000 distinct CDR3 sequences, approximately 17% observed once, and the top ten hold approximately 10%. CDR1 and CDR2 (germline): LNHNV, YYDKDF (reference sequence). The CDR3 has 16 residues. V lost 3 bases and J lost 2; bases outside the gene matches: 6. J is TRBJ1-5 and V is TRBV15; 8 positions agree with TRBD1. The sequencing here drew on PBMCs from blood, taken approximately 5 days after vaccination. The TCR sequence derives from a middle-aged man who received an inactivated influenza vaccine. The CDR3 DNA reads as TGTGCCACCAGCAGGCGGACAGGGAACGGCAATCAGCCCCAGCATTTT. Its protein product is CATSRRTGNGNQPQHF. The full variable domain, rest sourced from reference TRBV15 and TRBJ1-5, is DAMVIQNPRYQVTQFGKPVTLSCSQTLNHNVMYWYQQKSSQAPKLLFHYYDKDFNNEADTPDNFQSRRPNTSFCFLDIRSPGLGDTAMYLCATSRRTGNGNQPQHFGDGTRLSIL.